This T cell receptor (beta chain) was recorded in a study of CD8+CD57+ T cells in acquired aplastic anemia. All patients picked for sequencing had shown, by flow cytometry, an expansion of CD8+CD57+ cells. TCR beta VDJ and CDR3 profiles were obtained from a genomic DNA template. One entry per CDR3 protein results from TCRdb running MiXCR on the reads. Here the sample spans approximately 80,000 distinct CDR3 sequences, approximately 70% being singletons. CDR3 length: 12 amino acids. J gave up 12 bases and V 4 bases, and 6 bases lay outside the gene matches. CDR1 and CDR2 from the germline V gene are SGHNT and YYREEE (reference sequence).

Material for sequencing was sorted CD4+, CD8+, or CD8+CD57+ T cells (not recorded which) from PBMCs. This sequence was found in a human donor with aplastic anemia. The gene calls are TRBV5-4 and TRBJ1-2, with TRBD1 identical over 10 bases. For the CDR3, the DNA is TGTGCCAGCAGCCTTCTGACAGGGGGCGACACCTTC. Its translation: CASSLLTGGDTF.